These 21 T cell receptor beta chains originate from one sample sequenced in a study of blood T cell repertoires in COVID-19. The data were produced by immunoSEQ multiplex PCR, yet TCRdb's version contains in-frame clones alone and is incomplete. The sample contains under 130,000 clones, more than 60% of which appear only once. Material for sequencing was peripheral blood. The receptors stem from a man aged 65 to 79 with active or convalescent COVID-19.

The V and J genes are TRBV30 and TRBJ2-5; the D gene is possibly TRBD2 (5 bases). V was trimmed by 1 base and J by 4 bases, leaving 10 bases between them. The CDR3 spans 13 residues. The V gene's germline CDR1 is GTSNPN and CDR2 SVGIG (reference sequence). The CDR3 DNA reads TGTGCCTGGAGTGGCGGCGGACTAGAGACCCAGTACTTC. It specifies CAWSGGGLETQYF.

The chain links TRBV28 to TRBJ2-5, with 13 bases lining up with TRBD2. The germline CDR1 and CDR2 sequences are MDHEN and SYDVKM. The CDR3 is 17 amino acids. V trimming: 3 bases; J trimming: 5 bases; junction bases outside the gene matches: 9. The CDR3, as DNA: TGTGCCAGCAGTTTCTCGTGGACTAGCGGGAGACGGGAGACCCAGTACTTC. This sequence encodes CASSFSWTSGRRETQYF.

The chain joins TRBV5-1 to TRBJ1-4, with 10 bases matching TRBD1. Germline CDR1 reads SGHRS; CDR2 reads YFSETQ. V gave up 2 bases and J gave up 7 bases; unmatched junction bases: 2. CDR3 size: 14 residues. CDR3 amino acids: CASSFDRGPEKLFF. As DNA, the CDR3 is TGCGCCAGCAGCTTCGACAGGGGGCCTGAAAAACTGTTTTTT.

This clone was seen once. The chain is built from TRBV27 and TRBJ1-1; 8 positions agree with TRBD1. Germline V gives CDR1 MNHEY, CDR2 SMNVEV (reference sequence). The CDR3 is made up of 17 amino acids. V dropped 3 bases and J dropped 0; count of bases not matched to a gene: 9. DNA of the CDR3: TGTGCCAGCAGTTTTTTAGGAGGACAGGGCCTGAACACTGAAGCTTTCTTT. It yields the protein CASSFLGGQGLNTEAFF.

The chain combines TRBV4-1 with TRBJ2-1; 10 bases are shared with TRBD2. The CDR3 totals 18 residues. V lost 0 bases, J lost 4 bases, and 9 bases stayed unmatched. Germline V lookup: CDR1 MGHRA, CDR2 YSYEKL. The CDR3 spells CASSQDGLAGVSYNEQFF. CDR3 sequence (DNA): TGCGCCAGCAGCCAAGATGGGCTAGCGGGAGTGTCTTACAATGAGCAGTTCTTC.

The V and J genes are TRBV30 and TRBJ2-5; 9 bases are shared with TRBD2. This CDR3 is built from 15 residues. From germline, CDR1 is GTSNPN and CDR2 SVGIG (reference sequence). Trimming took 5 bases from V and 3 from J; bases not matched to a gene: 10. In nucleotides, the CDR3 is TGTGCCTGGGGTTCGTCAGTAGCGGGGGAAGAGACCCAGTACTTC. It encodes CAWGSSVAGEETQYF.

The CDR3 sequence is CASSSGDRAAYGYTF. The CDR3 DNA is TGTGCCAGCAGTTCAGGTGACAGGGCGGCCTATGGCTACACCTTC. The chain carries TRBV28 and TRBJ1-2; 7 bases map to TRBD1. The CDR3 totals 15 residues. CDR1 is MDHEN, CDR2 SYDVKM, per germline. J lost 4 bases, V lost 4 bases, and 9 bases had no gene match.

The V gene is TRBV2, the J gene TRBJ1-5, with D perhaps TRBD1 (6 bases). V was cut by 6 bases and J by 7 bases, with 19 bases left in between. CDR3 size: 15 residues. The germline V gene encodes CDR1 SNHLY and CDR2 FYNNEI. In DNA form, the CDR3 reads TGTGCCAGCAGGTCCCTGGGAGGGGGGGGCCAGCCCCAGCATTTT. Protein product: CASRSLGGGGQPQHF.

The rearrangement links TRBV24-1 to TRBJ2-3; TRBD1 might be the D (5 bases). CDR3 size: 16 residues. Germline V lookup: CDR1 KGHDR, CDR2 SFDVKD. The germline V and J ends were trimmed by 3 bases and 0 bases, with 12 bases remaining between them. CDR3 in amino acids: CATSDHQGKSTDTQYF. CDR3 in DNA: TGTGCCACCAGTGATCATCAGGGAAAAAGCACAGATACGCAGTATTTT.

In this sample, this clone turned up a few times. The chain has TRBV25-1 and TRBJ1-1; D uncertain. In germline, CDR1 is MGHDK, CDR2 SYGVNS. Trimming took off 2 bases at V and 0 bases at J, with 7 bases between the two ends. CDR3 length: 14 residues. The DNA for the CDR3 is TGTGCCAGCAGTGAACCAGGAATGAACACTGAAGCTTTCTTT. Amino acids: CASSEPGMNTEAFF. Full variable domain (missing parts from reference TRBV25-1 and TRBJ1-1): EADIYQTPRYLVIGTGKKITLECSQTMGHDKMYWYQQDPGMELHLIHYSYGVNSTEKGDLSSESTVSRIRTEHFPLTLESARPSHTSQYLCASSEPGMNTEAFFGQGTRLTVV.

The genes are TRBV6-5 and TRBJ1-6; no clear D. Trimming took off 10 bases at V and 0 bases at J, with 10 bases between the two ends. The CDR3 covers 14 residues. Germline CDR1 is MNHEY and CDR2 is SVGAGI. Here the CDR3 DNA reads TGTGCCATCCGGGAGACCTCCTATAATTCACCCCTCCACTTT. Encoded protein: CAIRETSYNSPLHF.

CDR3 loop: CASSRQGYEQYF. CDR3 sequence (DNA): TGTGCCAGCAGTCGACAGGGGTACGAGCAGTACTTC. This chain links TRBV6-5 with TRBJ2-7, with 8 nucleotides matching TRBD1. CDR1 and CDR2 (germline): MNHEY, SVGAGI. The CDR3 loop spans 12 amino acids. V trimming: 5 bases; J trimming: 4 bases; junction bases outside the gene matches: 1.

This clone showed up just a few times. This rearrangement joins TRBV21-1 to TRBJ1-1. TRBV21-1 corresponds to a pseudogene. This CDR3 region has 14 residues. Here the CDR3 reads CASSKERRRTEAFF. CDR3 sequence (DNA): TGTGCCAGCAGCAAAGAACGAAGGCGGACTGAAGCTTTCTTT.

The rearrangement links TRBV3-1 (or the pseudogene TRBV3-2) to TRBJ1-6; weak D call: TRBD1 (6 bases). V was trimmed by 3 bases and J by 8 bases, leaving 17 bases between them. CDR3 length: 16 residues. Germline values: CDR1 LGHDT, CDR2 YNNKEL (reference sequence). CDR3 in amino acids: CASSQYDTGSYSPLHF. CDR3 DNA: TGTGCCAGCAGCCAGTACGATACAGGGTCGTATTCACCCCTCCACTTT.

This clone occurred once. DNA of the CDR3: TGTGCCAGCAGCTTCCCAGGGGAGGGCTACGAGCAGTACTTC. Amino acids: CASSFPGEGYEQYF. The chain recombines TRBV7-8 with TRBJ2-7, with a weak D call TRBD2 (7 bases). Germline loops: CDR1 SGHVS, CDR2 FQNEAQ. CDR3 length equals 14 residues. Trimming removed 3 bases at V and 3 bases at J, with 12 bases between.

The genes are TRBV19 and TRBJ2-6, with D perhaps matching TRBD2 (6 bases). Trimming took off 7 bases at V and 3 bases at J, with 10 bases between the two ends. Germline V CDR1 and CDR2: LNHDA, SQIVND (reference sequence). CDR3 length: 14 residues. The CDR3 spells CASKVGGGANVLTF. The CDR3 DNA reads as TGTGCCAGTAAAGTGGGGGGTGGGGCCAACGTCCTGACTTTC.

The CDR3 DNA reads as TGTGCCAGCAGTTTCCGGGACAGTTCGCAGCCCCAGCATTTT. This translates into CASSFRDSSQPQHF. The V and J genes are TRBV3-1 (or the pseudogene TRBV3-2) and TRBJ1-5; 7 positions agree with TRBD1. After removal of 6 bases from V and 7 bases from J, the junction contained 9 bases not matched to a gene. This CDR3 contains 14 residues. Per germline, CDR1 LGHDT and CDR2 YNNKEL (reference sequence).

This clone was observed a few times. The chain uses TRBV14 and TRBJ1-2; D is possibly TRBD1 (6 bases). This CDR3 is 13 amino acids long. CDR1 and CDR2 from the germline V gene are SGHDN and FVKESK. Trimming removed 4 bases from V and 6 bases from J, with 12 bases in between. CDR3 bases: TGTGCCAGCAGCCCCCGGGACAACCATGGCTACACCTTC. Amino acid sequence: CASSPRDNHGYTF. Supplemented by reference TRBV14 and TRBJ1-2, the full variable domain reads EAGVTQFPSHSVIEKGQTVTLRCDPISGHDNLYWYRRVMGKEIKFLLHFVKESKQDESGMPNNRFLAERTGGTYSTLKVQPAELEDSGVYFCASSPRDNHGYTFGSGTRLTVV.

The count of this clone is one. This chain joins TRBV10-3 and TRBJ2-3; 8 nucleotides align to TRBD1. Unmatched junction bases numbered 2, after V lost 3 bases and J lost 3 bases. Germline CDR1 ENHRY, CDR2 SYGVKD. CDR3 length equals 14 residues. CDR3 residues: CAISDGQGTDTQYF. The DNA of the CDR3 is TGTGCCATCAGTGATGGACAGGGAACAGATACGCAGTATTTT.

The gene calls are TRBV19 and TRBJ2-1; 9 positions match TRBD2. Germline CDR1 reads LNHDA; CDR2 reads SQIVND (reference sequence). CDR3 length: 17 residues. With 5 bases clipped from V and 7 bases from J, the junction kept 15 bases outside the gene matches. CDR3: CASSSLSGGSSLNEQFF. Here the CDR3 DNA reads TGTGCCAGTAGTTCCCTTAGCGGGGGTTCCTCCCTAAATGAGCAGTTCTTC.

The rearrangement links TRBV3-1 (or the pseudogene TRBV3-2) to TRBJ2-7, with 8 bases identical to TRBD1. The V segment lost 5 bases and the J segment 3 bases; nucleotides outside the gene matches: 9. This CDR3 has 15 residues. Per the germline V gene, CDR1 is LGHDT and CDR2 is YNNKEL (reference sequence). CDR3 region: CASSEAPGQGYEQYF. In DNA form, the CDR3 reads TGTGCCAGCAGCGAGGCCCCAGGACAGGGCTACGAGCAGTACTTC.